The rows below give T cell receptor beta chains drawn from one sample of a study of identical twins. TCRdb independently ran MiXCR on the 5' RACE reads; one entry per CDR3 protein. This table has over 200,000 distinct CDR3 sequences, 6.5% appearing once. This sample was also put to use in a study of T cells expressing NK-cell markers.

Sequenced input: CD8+ T cells sorted from blood. Receptors originate from a young woman in good health. The CDR3 runs from the conserved cysteine through the conserved F or W. D genes are given only for firm matches. Clone size appears in some rows only: once, few, many, or a class for an expanded clone.

>TRBD2|TRBV3-1|TRBJ2-1|NA
CASSQLAGENEQFF
TGTGCCAGCAGCCAGTTAGCGGGAGAAAATGAGCAGTTCTTC
>NA|TRBV27|TRBJ2-5|many
CAIRDGETQYF
TGTGCCATCAGGGATGGAGAGACCCAGTACTTC
>NA|TRBV6-1|TRBJ2-1|few
CASTGHRLNINNEQFF
TGTGCCAGCACGGGACACAGGTTAAATATTAACAATGAGCAGTTCTTC
>NA|TRBV5-1|TRBJ1-2|NA
CASSLYVNTF
TGCGCCAGCAGCTTGTACGTTAACACCTTC
>NA|TRBV5-1|TRBJ2-7|many
CASSLRAGEAYEQYF
TGCGCCAGCAGCTTGAGGGCAGGGGAAGCCTACGAGCAGTACTTC
>NA|TRBV5-5|TRBJ2-1|few
CASSLYGTRSYNEQFF
TGTGCCAGCAGCTTGTACGGGACGCGGTCCTACAATGAGCAGTTCTTC
>NA|TRBV29-1|TRBJ1-4|NA
CSVEVAQPNEKLFF
TGCAGCGTTGAGGTCGCACAGCCTAATGAAAAACTGTTTTTT
>NA|TRBV4-3|TRBJ2-1|NA
CASSQRGRNGNEQFF
TGCGCCAGCAGCCAAAGGGGGAGGAATGGCAATGAGCAGTTCTTC
>NA|TRBV30|TRBJ2-5|NA
CAWTEGGTQYF
TGTGCCTGGACCGAGGGGGGGACCCAGTACTTC
>NA|TRBV20-1|TRBJ1-2|few
CSALVQGVSYGYTF
TGCAGTGCTTTGGTTCAAGGGGTTTCCTATGGCTACACCTTC
>NA|TRBV7-9|TRBJ2-7|many
CASSLDSTYEQYF
TGTGCCAGCAGCTTGGACAGTACCTACGAGCAGTACTTC
>TRBD1|TRBV6-1|TRBJ2-1|few
CASSGGQGHSYNEQFF
TGTGCCAGCAGTGGGGGACAGGGTCACTCCTACAATGAGCAGTTCTTC
>NA|TRBV13|TRBJ2-1|NA
CASSRGDLNEQFF
TGTGCCAGCAGTAGGGGAGATTTGAATGAGCAGTTCTTC
>NA|TRBV2|TRBJ2-2|many
CASGSDTSNTGELFF
TGTGCCAGCGGCTCGGACACCTCGAACACCGGGGAGCTGTTTTTT
>NA|TRBV11-2|TRBJ2-2|many
CASSFLLGTGELFF
TGTGCCAGCAGCTTCCTCCTGGGGACAGGGGAGCTGTTTTTT
>TRBD1|TRBV5-5|TRBJ1-1|few
CASSPGTGMNTEAFF
TGTGCCAGCAGCCCAGGGACAGGGATGAACACTGAAGCTTTCTTT
>TRBD2|TRBV11-2|TRBJ2-2|few
CASSQREGGTGELFF
TGTGCCAGCAGCCAGCGGGAGGGGGGCACCGGGGAGCTGTTTTTT
>NA|TRBV29-1|TRBJ2-5|many
CSVFRDEETQYF
TGCAGCGTTTTTCGGGACGAAGAGACCCAGTACTTC
>NA|TRBV6-1|TRBJ2-1|many
CASTRLVAGNEQFF
TGTGCCAGCACGAGGCTGGTTGCGGGAAATGAGCAGTTCTTC
>TRBD2|TRBV7-9|TRBJ2-1|few
CASSLTTSGRADEQFF
TGTGCCAGCAGCTTAACGACTAGCGGGAGGGCAGATGAGCAGTTCTTC
>NA|TRBV2|TRBJ2-3|NA
CASSRGRTDTQYF
TGTGCCAGCAGTCGGGGCCGCACAGATACGCAGTATTTT
>TRBD2|TRBV12-3/TRBV12-4|TRBJ2-1|many
CASSPSGGGPYEQFF
TGTGCCAGCAGCCCCAGCGGGGGAGGGCCTTATGAGCAGTTCTTC